This TCR beta chain was obtained from a study of siplizumab effects on memory and regulatory T cells. The CDR3 spans 15 residues. With V trimmed by 0 bases and J by 6 bases, 4 bases remained unmatched. Germline V lookup: CDR1 SGHRS, CDR2 YFSETQ. Roughly 100,000 TCR templates per sample were assayed. Measured with immunoSEQ multiplex PCR; TCRdb has only the in-frame clones, and not every one. The sample yields about 100,000 clones, about 94% seen once. V and J are TRBV5-1 and TRBJ2-7; 12 nucleotides line up with TRBD2. What was sequenced was non-Treg CD4+ T cells sorted from blood. This receptor was obtained from a human donor in good health. The DNA for the CDR3 is TGCGCCAGCAGCTTGGGACTAGCGGGAGTGAGCGAGCAGTACTTC. It specifies CASSLGLAGVSEQYF.